The rows below give T cell receptor beta chains drawn from one sample of a study of blood T cell repertoires in COVID-19. Libraries were prepared by immunoSEQ multiplex PCR; TCRdb keeps only in-frame clonotypes and omits some of them. Here the sample spans some 100,000 clones, approximately 90% being singletons. Material: peripheral blood. These receptors were collected from a human donor with acute or convalescent COVID-19. The donor label of this sample is uncertain. Each CDR3 is given with its conserved first and last residue. A D gene is named only where the DNA matches it firmly. A row's size may be missing; if present it is once, few, many or a size class.

D,V,size,J,CDR3,DNA
-,TRBV4-2,-,TRBJ2-7,CASSQDPTGAYEQYF,TGTGCCAGCAGCCAAGATCCGACGGGAGCCTACGAGCAGTACTTC
TRBD1,TRBV7-2,-,TRBJ2-5,CASSTGTVQETQYF,TGTGCCAGCAGCACCGGGACAGTCCAAGAGACCCAGTACTTC
-,TRBV27,-,TRBJ2-3,CASSPKDSTDTQYF,TGTGCCAGCAGTCCGAAGGACTCCACAGATACGCAGTATTTT
-,TRBV18,-,TRBJ1-2,CASSPTGNEPNYGYTF,TGTGCCAGCTCACCAACAGGGAACGAACCCAACTATGGCTACACCTTC
TRBD1,TRBV14,-,TRBJ1-4,CASSHYPGQGNEKLFF,TGTGCCAGCAGCCACTACCCGGGACAGGGGAATGAAAAACTGTTTTTT
TRBD2,TRBV13,few,TRBJ2-7,CASSGPSGFATYEQYF,TGTGCCAGCAGCGGCCCTAGCGGATTCGCAACCTACGAGCAGTACTTC
-,TRBV5-1,-,TRBJ1-2,CASSSGQWEGYTF,TGCGCCAGCAGCTCCGGACAGTGGGAGGGCTACACCTTC
TRBD1,TRBV7-3,-,TRBJ1-5,CASSLTGYCQPQHF,TGTGCCAGCAGCTTGACAGGGTATTGTCAGCCCCAGCATTTT
-,TRBV19,-,TRBJ2-1,CASSIWWQGGLEQFF,TGTGCCAGTAGTATTTGGTGGCAGGGAGGCCTCGAGCAGTTCTTC
TRBD1,TRBV28,-,TRBJ1-1,CASNEAGGGHTEAFF,TGTGCCAGCAACGAGGCAGGGGGAGGACACACTGAAGCTTTCTTT
-,TRBV30,-,TRBJ1-5,CAWTRDFNQPQHF,TGTGCCTGGACCAGGGATTTTAATCAGCCCCAGCATTTT
TRBD1,TRBV3-1/TRBV3-2,few,TRBJ1-6,CASSQINSGTDNSPLHF,TGTGCCAGCAGCCAAATAAACTCCGGGACAGATAATTCACCCCTCCACTTT
-,TRBV25-1,-,TRBJ2-2,CASREIGLTGELFF,TGTGCCAGCAGAGAAATCGGTCTGACCGGGGAGCTGTTTTTT
TRBD2,TRBV7-2,-,TRBJ2-1,CASSLGLAGVYEQFF,TGTGCCAGCAGCTTAGGTCTAGCGGGAGTCTATGAGCAGTTCTTC
TRBD1,TRBV3-1/TRBV3-2,-,TRBJ1-6,CASSQSPGQTSPLHF,TGTGCCAGCAGCCAGTCTCCGGGACAGACTTCACCCCTCCACTTT
-,TRBV4-2,-,TRBJ2-2,CASSQDLGTGELFF,TGTGCCAGCAGCCAAGATCTCGGGACCGGGGAGCTGTTTTTT
TRBD1,TRBV7-2,-,TRBJ2-7,CASSLSGGPYEQYF,TGTGCCAGCAGCTTATCAGGGGGCCCTTACGAGCAGTACTTC
TRBD2,TRBV29-1,-,TRBJ2-3,CSVEVLAGGDTQYF,TGCAGCGTTGAAGTCTTAGCGGGGGGAGATACGCAGTATTTT
-,TRBV30,-,TRBJ1-2,CAWNWQGRNYGYTF,TGTGCCTGGAATTGGCAGGGGAGAAACTATGGCTACACCTTC
-,TRBV28,-,TRBJ2-7,CASSLLNRLGIYEQYF,TGTGCCAGCAGTTTATTAAACAGGTTGGGGATCTACGAGCAGTACTTC
-,TRBV18,-,TRBJ2-3,CASSPDGQVTDTQYF,TGTGCCAGCTCACCGGACGGACAAGTCACAGATACGCAGTATTTT
-,TRBV27,-,TRBJ2-3,CASSSQTSVDTQYF,TGTGCCAGCAGTTCACAGACTAGTGTAGATACGCAGTATTTT
TRBD1,TRBV28,-,TRBJ1-1,CASRLNRGLWTEAFF,TGTGCCAGCAGGCTAAACAGGGGGCTTTGGACTGAAGCTTTCTTT
-,TRBV10-3,-,TRBJ2-2,CAISEGAANTGELFF,TGTGCCATCAGTGAGGGAGCGGCGAACACCGGGGAGCTGTTTTTT
-,TRBV6-5,-,TRBJ2-3,CASRDTGTDTQYF,TGTGCCAGCAGGGACACAGGGACAGATACGCAGTATTTT
-,TRBV7-9,-,TRBJ1-5,CASSSEGGNQPQHF,TGTGCCAGCAGCTCGGAAGGGGGCAATCAGCCCCAGCATTTT
-,TRBV6-2/TRBV6-3,once,TRBJ1-6,CASSYPEQPLHF,TGTGCCAGCAGTTACCCGGAGCAGCCCCTCCACTTT
TRBD1,TRBV11-1,-,TRBJ1-1,CASSFTGDPRLTEAFF,TGTGCCAGCAGCTTTACAGGGGACCCTCGCCTCACTGAAGCTTTCTTT
-,TRBV5-1,-,TRBJ1-2,CASSPQGSYGYTF,TGCGCCAGCAGCCCTCAGGGGAGCTATGGCTACACCTTC
-,TRBV15,-,TRBJ1-4,CATSRDRAVEKLFF,TGTGCCACCAGCAGAGACAGGGCGGTAGAAAAACTGTTTTTT
-,TRBV28,-,TRBJ1-5,CASTLDKANQPQHF,TGTGCCAGCACTCTTGACAAAGCCAATCAGCCCCAGCATTTT
-,TRBV10-3,-,TRBJ1-3,CAISPEWGVGNTIYF,TGTGCCATCAGCCCAGAATGGGGGGTTGGAAACACCATATATTTT
TRBD1,TRBV6-6,-,TRBJ1-5,CASSRSTGRQPQHF,TGTGCCAGCAGTCGATCGACAGGGCGGCAGCCCCAGCATTTT
-,TRBV7-9,-,TRBJ1-2,CASSITGDGDGYTF,TGTGCCAGCAGCATAACAGGTGATGGGGATGGCTACACCTTC
-,TRBV7-9,-,TRBJ1-2,CASSLEGASGGYTF,TGTGCCAGCAGCTTAGAAGGGGCATCGGGCGGCTACACCTTC
-,TRBV9,-,TRBJ2-1,CASSVVQGSDEQFF,TGTGCCAGCAGCGTAGTCCAGGGTTCGGATGAGCAGTTCTTC
-,TRBV5-4,-,TRBJ2-5,CASSFQGHAKETQYF,TGTGCCAGCAGCTTTCAAGGACATGCGAAAGAGACCCAGTACTTC
-,TRBV6-5,-,TRBJ2-1,CATTGSNEQFF,TGTGCCACCACAGGGTCCAATGAGCAGTTCTTC
TRBD1,TRBV7-2,-,TRBJ2-5,CASSLAGRGQETQYF,TGTGCCAGCAGCTTAGCGGGCAGGGGGCAAGAGACCCAGTACTTC
TRBD1,TRBV5-1,-,TRBJ2-6,CASSLAQGAGANVLTF,TGCGCCAGCAGCTTGGCCCAGGGGGCTGGGGCCAACGTCCTGACTTTC
-,TRBV6-1,-,TRBJ1-2,CASSEGGWIYGYTF,TGTGCCAGCAGTGAAGGAGGGTGGATCTATGGCTACACCTTC
-,TRBV18,-,TRBJ1-1,CASSQWAGTEAFF,TGTGCCAGCTCCCAGTGGGCGGGCACTGAAGCTTTCTTT
-,TRBV28,-,TRBJ2-2,CASSQDNGELFF,TGTGCCAGCAGCCAGGACAACGGGGAGCTGTTTTTT
-,TRBV28,-,TRBJ1-6,CASQQGNSPLHF,TGTGCCAGTCAACAGGGAAATTCACCCCTCCACTTT
-,TRBV20-1,-,TRBJ2-7,CSASRPAGYYEQYF,TGCAGTGCTAGTCGCCCAGCAGGCTACTACGAGCAGTACTTC
TRBD1,TRBV19,-,TRBJ1-2,CASRRDRGRNNYGYTF,TGTGCCAGTAGACGAGACAGGGGCCGAAATAACTATGGCTACACCTTC
-,TRBV6-5,-,TRBJ2-1,CASLEGANSYEQFF,TGTGCCAGCTTGGAGGGGGCGAATTCCTATGAGCAGTTCTTC
TRBD1,TRBV7-2,-,TRBJ1-2,CASSPIQGGVSFYGYTF,TGTGCCAGCAGCCCGATACAGGGGGGCGTATCGTTTTATGGCTACACCTTC
TRBD2,TRBV7-2,-,TRBJ2-3,CASSLGDYYTDTQYF,TGTGCCAGCAGCTTGGGGGACTACTACACAGATACGCAGTATTTT
-,TRBV6-2/TRBV6-3,-,TRBJ2-5,CASSLLGEETQYF,TGTGCCAGCAGTCTCCTTGGGGAGGAGACCCAGTACTTC
-,TRBV10-3,-,TRBJ2-2,CATSSPESGTGELFF,TGTGCCACTAGTAGCCCGGAGAGCGGCACCGGGGAGCTGTTTTTT
TRBD2,TRBV4-1,-,TRBJ2-1,CASSHLAGLAGDEQFF,TGCGCCAGCAGCCATCTGGCAGGACTAGCAGGAGATGAGCAGTTCTTC
-,TRBV18,-,TRBJ2-7,CASSPQQEGEQYF,TGTGCCAGCTCACCCCAACAGGAGGGCGAGCAGTACTTC
TRBD2,TRBV19,-,TRBJ2-1,CASSIDPWLAGDNEQFF,TGTGCCAGTAGTATAGATCCATGGCTAGCGGGGGACAATGAGCAGTTCTTC